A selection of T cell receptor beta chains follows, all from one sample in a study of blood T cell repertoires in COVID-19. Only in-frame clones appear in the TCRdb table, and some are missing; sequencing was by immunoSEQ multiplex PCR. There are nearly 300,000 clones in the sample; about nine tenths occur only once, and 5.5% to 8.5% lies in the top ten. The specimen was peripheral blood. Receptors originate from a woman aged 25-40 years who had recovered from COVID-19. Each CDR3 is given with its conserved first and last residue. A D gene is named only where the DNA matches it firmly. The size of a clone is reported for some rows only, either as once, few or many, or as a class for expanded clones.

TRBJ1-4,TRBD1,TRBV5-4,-,TGTGCCAGCACCAACCCGGGGGACAGCAATGAAAAACTGTTTTTT,CASTNPGDSNEKLFF
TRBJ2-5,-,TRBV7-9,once,TGTGCCAGCAGCGGTGGGACACTGCTAGAGACCCAGTACTTC,CASSGGTLLETQYF
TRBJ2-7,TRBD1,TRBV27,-,TGTGCCAGCACCCTCCGACAGGGCTCCTACGAGCAGTACTTC,CASTLRQGSYEQYF
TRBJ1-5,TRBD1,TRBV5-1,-,TGCGCCAGCAGCTTGGGACAGGGAAGTAATCAGCCCCAGCATTTT,CASSLGQGSNQPQHF
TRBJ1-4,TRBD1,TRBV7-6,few,TGTGCCAGCAGCTTTTCAGGGGGTAATGAAAAACTGTTTTTT,CASSFSGGNEKLFF
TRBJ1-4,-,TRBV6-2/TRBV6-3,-,TGTGCCAGCAGTCGGGGGTTCGGCGAAAAACTGTTTTTT,CASSRGFGEKLFF
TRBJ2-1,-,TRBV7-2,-,TGTGCCAGCAGCTTAATGTTGGCACTCCGGGGGAATGAGCAGTTCTTC,CASSLMLALRGNEQFF
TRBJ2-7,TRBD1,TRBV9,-,TGTGCCAGCAGCGAGACCGGGACAGGGAACGACTACGAGCAGTACTTC,CASSETGTGNDYEQYF
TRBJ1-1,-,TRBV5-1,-,TGCGCCAGCAGCTTCGGTCTGCGGACTGAAGCTTTCTTT,CASSFGLRTEAFF
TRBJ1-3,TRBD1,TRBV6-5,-,TGTGCCAGCAGTTACTCGGACAGGGCTTCTGGAAACACCATATATTTT,CASSYSDRASGNTIYF
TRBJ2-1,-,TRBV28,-,TGTGCCAGCCTACGAAACAATGAGCAGTTCTTC,CASLRNNEQFF
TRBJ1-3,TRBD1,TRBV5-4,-,TGTGCCAGCCTAAATAGGGGGCAAGGAAACACCATATATTTT,CASLNRGQGNTIYF
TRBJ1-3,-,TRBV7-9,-,TGTGCCAGCAGCTTAGCTTGGGGCAGCTCTGGAAACACCATATATTTT,CASSLAWGSSGNTIYF
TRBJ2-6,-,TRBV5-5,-,TGTGCCAGCAGCTTGTGGGCAGGGGCTGGGGCCAACGTCCTGACTTTC,CASSLWAGAGANVLTF
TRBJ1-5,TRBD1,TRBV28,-,TGTGCCAGCAGACTCGACAGGGGCCAGAGCAATCAGCCCCAGCATTTT,CASRLDRGQSNQPQHF
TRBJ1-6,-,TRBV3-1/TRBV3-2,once,TGTGCCAGCAGCCCTACGCATAAGGGGTTCTATAATTCACCCCTCCACTTT,CASSPTHKGFYNSPLHF
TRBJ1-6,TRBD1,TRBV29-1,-,TGCAGCGTTGGGACAGGGGATTCACCCCTCCACTTT,CSVGTGDSPLHF
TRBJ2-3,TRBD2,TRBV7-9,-,TGTGCCAGCAGCTTATCTAGCGGGGTATTGGCAGATACGCAGTATTTT,CASSLSSGVLADTQYF
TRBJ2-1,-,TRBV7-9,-,TGTGCCAGCAGCTCGCCTCCAGGCGACAATGAGCAGTTCTTC,CASSSPPGDNEQFF
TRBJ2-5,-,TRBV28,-,TGTGCCAGCAGCCCACTATCGGTAGAGACCCAGTACTTC,CASSPLSVETQYF
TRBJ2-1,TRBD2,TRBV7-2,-,TGTGCCAGCAGCTCGACTGGAGCGGGGGTCATCTACAATGAGCAGTTCTTC,CASSSTGAGVIYNEQFF
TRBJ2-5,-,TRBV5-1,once,TGCGCCAGCAGCCCCAACGGGGGGCTTCTGGGGGAGACCCAGTACTTC,CASSPNGGLLGETQYF
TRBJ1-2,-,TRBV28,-,TGTGCCAGCAGTTTATCTATCACTGCCTACACCTTC,CASSLSITAYTF
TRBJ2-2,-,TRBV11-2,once,TGTGCCAGCAGCTTAGGGACAGCCGGGGAGCTGTTTTTT,CASSLGTAGELFF
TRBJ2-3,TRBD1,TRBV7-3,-,TGTGCCAGCAGCTTTGCGGGACAGGGGGCAGGGGATACGCAGTATTTT,CASSFAGQGAGDTQYF
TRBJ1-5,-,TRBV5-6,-,TGTGCCAGCAGCCCGCGTACCGACCGGGATCAGCCCCAGCATTTT,CASSPRTDRDQPQHF
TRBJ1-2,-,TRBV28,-,TGTGCCAGCGGGGAGCCGGTGATGGGCTATGGCTACACCTTC,CASGEPVMGYGYTF
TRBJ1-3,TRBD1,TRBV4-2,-,TGTGCCAGCAGCCTTTACAGGGGCTCCGGAAACACCATATATTTT,CASSLYRGSGNTIYF
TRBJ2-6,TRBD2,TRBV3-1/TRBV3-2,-,TGTGCCAGCAGCCAGACTAGCGGGGGCGCTGGGGCCAACGTCCTGACTTTC,CASSQTSGGAGANVLTF
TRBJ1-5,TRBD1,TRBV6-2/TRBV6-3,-,TGTGCCAGCAGTTGGGACAGGGAGGTGTTTCCCTCTCGGCCCCAGCATTTT,CASSWDREVFPSRPQHF
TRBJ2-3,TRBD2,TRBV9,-,TGTGCCAGCAGCCCCACGGGGGGTGCAGATACGCAGTATTTT,CASSPTGGADTQYF
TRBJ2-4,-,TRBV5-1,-,TGCGCCAGCAGCTCCCCCCGATTTGAAGGACTGGGAGCCAAAAACATTCAGTACTTC,CASSSPRFEGLGAKNIQYF
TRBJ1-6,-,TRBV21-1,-,TGTGCCAGCAGCAAAGCGGATACGACAGGGAGTACACCCCTCCACTTT,CASSKADTTGSTPLHF